One sample yielded the 8 T cell receptor beta chains listed below, sequenced in a study of CD8 T cells in ankylosing spondylitis. Which antigens these TCRs recognize remains unknown. TCRdb analysed the 5' RACE reads with MiXCR anew, one entry per CDR3 protein. Of 670,000 or so distinct CDR3 sequences detected, around 20% appear once; the ten largest clones hold under 20%. Study conclusions and caveats: Blood of patients with ankylosing spondylitis appeared to be characterized by a TCR beta motif of fewer than 10 highly homologous variants.

The sequencing input was blood, either unsorted or a sorted T cell fraction (not recorded which). The receptor source for this set is a male donor with ankylosing spondylitis.

A few counts support this clonotype. This chain joins TRBV4-1 and TRBJ2-7; 8 bases fit TRBD1. From germline, CDR1 is MGHRA and CDR2 YSYEKL. V dropped 4 bases and J dropped 6; count of bases not matched to a gene: 8. The CDR3 length is 14 residues. The CDR3 loop reads CASSRGQGGGEQYF. The DNA for the CDR3 is TGCGCCAGCAGCCGCGGACAGGGAGGAGGCGAGCAGTACTTC.

In its sample, this clonotype was seen a few times. The DNA for the CDR3 is TGTGCCAGCAGTTTTGGTAGCGGGGGGTTCGAGCAGTACTTC. This gives the protein CASSFGSGGFEQYF. The rearrangement links TRBV27 to TRBJ2-7, with 10 positions matching TRBD2. V lost 3 bases, J lost 6 bases, and 5 bases stayed unmatched. This CDR3 is 14 amino acids long. The germline V gene has CDR1 MNHEY and CDR2 SMNVEV (reference sequence).

This clonotype was seen at least ten times. The chain couples TRBV24-1 to TRBJ1-5; possible D gene TRBD1, 6 bases. V lost 3 bases to trimming and J lost 6 bases, with 11 bases between them. The CDR3 extends over 14 amino acids. CDR1 is KGHDR, CDR2 SFDVKD, per germline. The CDR3 DNA sequence: TGTGCCACCAGTGATAATGGGGGGCTTCAGCCCCAGCATTTT. This gives the protein CATSDNGGLQPQHF.

This clonotype was counted only a few times. The chain couples TRBV27 to TRBJ2-5; no firm D call. This CDR3 is 14 amino acids long. Germline V gives CDR1 MNHEY, CDR2 SMNVEV (reference sequence). V was pared by 3 bases and J by 2 bases, with 10 bases between. CDR3 in DNA: TGTGCCAGCAGTTTGATAGGGCAGCAAGAGACCCAGTACTTC. As protein: CASSLIGQQETQYF.

The V and J genes are TRBV18 and TRBJ2-7, with D possibly TRBD2 on 7 matching bases. The CDR3 is made up of 13 amino acids. Germline V CDR1 and CDR2: KGHSH, LQKENI. Trimming took off 3 bases at V and 6 bases at J, with 12 bases between the two ends. The CDR3 is CASSPQGGGEQYF. For the CDR3, the DNA is TGTGCCAGCTCACCCCAGGGAGGGGGCGAGCAGTACTTC.

This clonotype has just a few counts. This chain links TRBV7-9 with TRBJ2-1; D ambiguous. CDR1 is SEHNR, CDR2 FQNEAQ, per germline (reference sequence). The CDR3 length is 13 residues. V lost 5 bases and J 8 bases, leaving 13 bases between the germline ends. The CDR3 nucleotides read TGTGCCAGCAGCCCGCAACTTATTTATGAGCAGTTCTTC. It translates to CASSPQLIYEQFF.

V is TRBV11-1 and J is TRBJ2-7, with TRBD1 identical over 8 bases. J gave up 5 bases and V 7 bases, and 22 bases lay outside the gene matches. The CDR3 runs to 18 residues. CDR1 and CDR2 from the germline V gene are SGHAT and FQDESV (reference sequence). CDR3 region: CASTPVESQGAPGNEQYF. The CDR3 DNA reads as TGTGCCAGCACCCCAGTTGAAAGTCAGGGGGCGCCTGGTAACGAGCAGTACTTC.

Only a few counts were recorded for this clonotype. The chain couples TRBV12-3 or TRBV12-4 to TRBJ2-7, with D unclear. V was pared by 6 bases and J by 7 bases, with 13 bases between. This CDR3 comprises 12 residues. CDR3 bases: TGTGCCAGCAGCGCGCGGATCGTTGAGCAGTACTTC. Translated, it gives CASSARIVEQYF.